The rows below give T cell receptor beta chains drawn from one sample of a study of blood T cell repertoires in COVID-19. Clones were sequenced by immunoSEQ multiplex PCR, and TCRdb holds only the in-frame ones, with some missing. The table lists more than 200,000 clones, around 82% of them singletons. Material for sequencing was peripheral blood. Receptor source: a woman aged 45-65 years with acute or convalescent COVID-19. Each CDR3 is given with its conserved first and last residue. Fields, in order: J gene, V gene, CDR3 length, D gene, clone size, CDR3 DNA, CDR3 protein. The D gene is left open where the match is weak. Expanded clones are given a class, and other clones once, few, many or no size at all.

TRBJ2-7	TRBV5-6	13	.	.	TGTGCCAGCAGTCCCTATCTCGGGTACGAGCAGTACTTC	CASSPYLGYEQYF
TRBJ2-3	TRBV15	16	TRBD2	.	TGTGCCACCAGCAGAGATAGTGGGAGGGCCATAGATACGCAGTATTTT	CATSRDSGRAIDTQYF
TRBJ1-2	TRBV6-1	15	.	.	TGTGCCAGCAGTGAAGTTTTCCCCGGGGGGAATGGCTACACCTTC	CASSEVFPGGNGYTF
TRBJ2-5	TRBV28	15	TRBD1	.	TGTGCCAGCAGTTCCGCCGGGACAGGGTTAGAGACCCAGTACTTC	CASSSAGTGLETQYF
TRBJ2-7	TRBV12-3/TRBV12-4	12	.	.	TGTGCCAGCAGTTTAAGCTGGTACGAGCAGTACTTC	CASSLSWYEQYF
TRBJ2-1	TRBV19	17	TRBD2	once	TGTGCCAGTACCCTAAACCTACTAGCGAGCTCCTACAATGAGCAGTTCTTC	CASTLNLLASSYNEQFF
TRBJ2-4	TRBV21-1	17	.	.	TGTGCCAGCAGCAACCATACCGACTGTCACCTCCAAAACATTCAGTACTTC	CASSNHTDCHLQNIQYF
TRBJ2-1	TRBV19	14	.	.	TGTGCCAGTAAGTCATGGGAGTTCCCCAATGAGCAGTTCTTC	CASKSWEFPNEQFF
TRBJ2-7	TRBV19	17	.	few	TGTGCCAGTAGTACCACGAGACTGACGACCCGTTCCTACGAGCAGTACTTC	CASSTTRLTTRSYEQYF
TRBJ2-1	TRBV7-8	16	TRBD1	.	TGTGCCAGCAGCTTAAGAAAGGGACAGCCCTACAATGAGCAGTTCTTC	CASSLRKGQPYNEQFF
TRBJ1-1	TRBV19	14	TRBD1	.	TGTGCCAGTACATTGGGACAGATGAACACTGAAGCTTTCTTT	CASTLGQMNTEAFF
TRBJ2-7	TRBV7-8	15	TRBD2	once	TGTGCCAGCAGCTTAGTCGCGGGAGATTCCTACGAGCAGTACTTC	CASSLVAGDSYEQYF
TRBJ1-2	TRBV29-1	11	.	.	TGCAGCGTTGAGAAGCGCCTTGGCTACACCTTC	CSVEKRLGYTF
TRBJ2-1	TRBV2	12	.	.	TGTGCCAGCATAAGGGAGCTAAGGAAGCAGTTCTTC	CASIRELRKQFF
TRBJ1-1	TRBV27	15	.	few	TGTGCCAGCAGTTCCCTGACAGCGACGAACACTGAAGCTTTCTTT	CASSSLTATNTEAFF
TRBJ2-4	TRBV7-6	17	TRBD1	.	TGTGCCAGCAGTCCGAACACAGGGGGTTTAGCCAAAAACATTCAGTACTTC	CASSPNTGGLAKNIQYF
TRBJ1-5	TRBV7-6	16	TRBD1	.	TGTGCCAGCAGCCGTGGGACAGGGGGTGGCAATCAGCCCCAGCATTTT	CASSRGTGGGNQPQHF
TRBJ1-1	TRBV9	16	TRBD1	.	TGTGCCAGCAGCCCCCGACAGGGGGCAGGGAACACTGAAGCTTTCTTT	CASSPRQGAGNTEAFF
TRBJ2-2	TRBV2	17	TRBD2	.	TGTGCCAGCAGGGGCCCTAAGGCGGGAGGGAACACCGGGGAGCTGTTTTTT	CASRGPKAGGNTGELFF
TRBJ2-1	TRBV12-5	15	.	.	TGTGCTAGTGGTTTCCCGTCCATTAGCGAGAATGAGCAGTTCTTC	CASGFPSISENEQFF
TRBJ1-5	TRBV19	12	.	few	TGTGCCAGTAGCCTTCTACGGCAGCCCCAGCATTTT	CASSLLRQPQHF
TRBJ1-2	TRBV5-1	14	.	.	TGCGCCAGCAGCTTGGAGAGAGCTAACTATGGCTACACCTTC	CASSLERANYGYTF
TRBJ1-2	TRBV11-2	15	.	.	TGTGCCAGCAGCAAAACAGGGTTGGTGGTCTATGGCTACACCTTC	CASSKTGLVVYGYTF
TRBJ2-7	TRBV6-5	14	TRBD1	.	TGTGCCAGCAGTTTTGGACAGGGGGGTTACGAGCAGTACTTC	CASSFGQGGYEQYF
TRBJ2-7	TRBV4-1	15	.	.	TGCGCCAGCAGCCAAGAAAGTCAGGTGTACTACGAGCAGTACTTC	CASSQESQVYYEQYF
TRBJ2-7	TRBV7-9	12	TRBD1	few	TGTGCCAGCAGCTTGGACAGGGACGAGCAGTACTTC	CASSLDRDEQYF
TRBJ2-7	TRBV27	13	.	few	TGTGCCAGCAGTTTAAGTCGTCCCGGGGGTCTGTACTTC	CASSLSRPGGLYF
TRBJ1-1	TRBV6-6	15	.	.	TGTGCCAGCAGTTACTCGACAACAACCTCCACTGAAGCTTTCTTT	CASSYSTTTSTEAFF
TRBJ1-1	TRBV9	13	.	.	TGTGCCAGCAGCGGGAAGAAGACTGAGGAAGCTTTCTTT	CASSGKKTEEAFF
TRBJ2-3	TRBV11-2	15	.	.	TGTGCCGGCTCCCGGAGCGGGTGGAGCACAGATACGCAGTATTTT	CAGSRSGWSTDTQYF
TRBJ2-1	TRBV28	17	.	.	TGTGCCAGCAGTTTATTGTCCGCGGGACCGGCCTACAATGAGCAGTTCTTC	CASSLLSAGPAYNEQFF
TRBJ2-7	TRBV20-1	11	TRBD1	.	TGCAGCCCGGGACAGGGCTACGAGCAGTACTTC	CSPGQGYEQYF
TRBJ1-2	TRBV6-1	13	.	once	TGTGCCAGCAGTGAAGCCGAGGTAGAAGGCTACACCTTC	CASSEAEVEGYTF
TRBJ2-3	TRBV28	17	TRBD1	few	TGTGCCAGCAGGTTATTGGGGGGACAGGGGAGCACAGATACGCAGTATTTT	CASRLLGGQGSTDTQYF
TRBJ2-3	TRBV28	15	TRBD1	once	TGTGCCAGCAGGGAACCGGGGACAGGGGGGAGTACGCAGTATTTT	CASREPGTGGSTQYF
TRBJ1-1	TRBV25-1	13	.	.	TGTGCCAGCAGGGGAGGGGCCGGCACTGAAGCTTTCTTT	CASRGGAGTEAFF
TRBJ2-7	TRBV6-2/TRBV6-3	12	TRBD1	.	TGTGCCAGCAGTTACCAGGGGGACCAGCAGTACTTC	CASSYQGDQQYF
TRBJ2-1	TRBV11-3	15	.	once	TGTGCCAGCATGGCCGGAGGTGGGTCCTACAATGAGCAGTTCTTC	CASMAGGGSYNEQFF